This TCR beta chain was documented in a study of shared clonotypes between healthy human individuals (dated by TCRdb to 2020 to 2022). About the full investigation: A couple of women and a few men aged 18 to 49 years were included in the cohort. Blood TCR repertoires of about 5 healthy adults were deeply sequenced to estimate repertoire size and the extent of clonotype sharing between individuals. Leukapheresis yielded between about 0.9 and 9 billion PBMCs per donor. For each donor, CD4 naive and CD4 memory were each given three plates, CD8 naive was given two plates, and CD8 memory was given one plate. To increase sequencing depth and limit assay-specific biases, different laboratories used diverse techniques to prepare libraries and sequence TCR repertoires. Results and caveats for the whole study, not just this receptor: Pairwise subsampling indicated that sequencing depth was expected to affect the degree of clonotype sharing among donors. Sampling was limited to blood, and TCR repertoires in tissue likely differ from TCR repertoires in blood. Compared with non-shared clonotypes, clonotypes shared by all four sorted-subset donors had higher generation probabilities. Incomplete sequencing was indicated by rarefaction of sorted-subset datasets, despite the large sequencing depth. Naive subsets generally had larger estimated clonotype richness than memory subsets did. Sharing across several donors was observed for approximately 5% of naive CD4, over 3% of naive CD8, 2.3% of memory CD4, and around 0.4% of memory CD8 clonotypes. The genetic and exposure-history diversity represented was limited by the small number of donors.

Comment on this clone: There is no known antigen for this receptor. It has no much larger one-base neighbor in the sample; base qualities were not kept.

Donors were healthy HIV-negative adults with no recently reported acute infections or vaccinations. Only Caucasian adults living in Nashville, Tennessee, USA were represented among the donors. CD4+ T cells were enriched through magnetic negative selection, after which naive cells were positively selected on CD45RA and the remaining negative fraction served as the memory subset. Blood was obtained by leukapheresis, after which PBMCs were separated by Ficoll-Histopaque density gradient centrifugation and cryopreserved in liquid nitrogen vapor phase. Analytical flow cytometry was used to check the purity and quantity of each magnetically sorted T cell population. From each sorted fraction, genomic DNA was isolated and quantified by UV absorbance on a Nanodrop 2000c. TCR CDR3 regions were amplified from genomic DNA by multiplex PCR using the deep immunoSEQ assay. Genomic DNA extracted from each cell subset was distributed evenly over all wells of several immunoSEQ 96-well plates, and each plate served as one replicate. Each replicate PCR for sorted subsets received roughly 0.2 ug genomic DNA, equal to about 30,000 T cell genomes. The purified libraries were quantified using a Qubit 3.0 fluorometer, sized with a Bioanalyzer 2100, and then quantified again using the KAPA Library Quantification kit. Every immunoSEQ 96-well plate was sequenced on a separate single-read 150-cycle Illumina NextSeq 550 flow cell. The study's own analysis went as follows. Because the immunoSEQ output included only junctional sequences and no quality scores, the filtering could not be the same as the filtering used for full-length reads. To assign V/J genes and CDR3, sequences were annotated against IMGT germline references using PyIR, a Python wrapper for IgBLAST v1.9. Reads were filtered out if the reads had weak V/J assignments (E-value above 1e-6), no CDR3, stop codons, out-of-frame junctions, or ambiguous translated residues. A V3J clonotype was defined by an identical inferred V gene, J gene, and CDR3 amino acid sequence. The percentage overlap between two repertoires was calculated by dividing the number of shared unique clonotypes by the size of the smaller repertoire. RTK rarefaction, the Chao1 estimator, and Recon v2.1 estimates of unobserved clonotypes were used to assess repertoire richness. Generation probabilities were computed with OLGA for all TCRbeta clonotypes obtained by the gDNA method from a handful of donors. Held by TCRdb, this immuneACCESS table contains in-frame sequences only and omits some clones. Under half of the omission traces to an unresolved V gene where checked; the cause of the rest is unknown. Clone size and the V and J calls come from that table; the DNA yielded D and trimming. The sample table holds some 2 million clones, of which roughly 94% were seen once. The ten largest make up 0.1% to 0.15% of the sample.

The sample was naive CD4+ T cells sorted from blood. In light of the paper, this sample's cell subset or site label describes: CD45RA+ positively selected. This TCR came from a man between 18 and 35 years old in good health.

The nucleotides read TGCGCCAGCAGCTTGGATGTCCTAAATTCACCCCTCCACTTT. It translates as CASSLDVLNSPLHF. The chain is encoded by TRBV5-1 joined to TRBJ1-6; there is no confident call for the D gene. The CDR3 goes from the cysteine to the phenylalanine over 14 residues. Of all the DNA, just the CDR3 is kept, 42 bases in frame from base 1. The germline V gene specifies SGHRS as CDR1 and YFSETQ as CDR2. V and J lose 0 bases and 7 bases, and a span of 8 bases separates them. Full variable domain (CDR3 extended with the reference TRBV5-1 and TRBJ1-6 proteins): KAGVTQTPRYLIKTRGQQVTLSCSPISGHRSVSWYQQTPGQGLQFLFEYFSETQRNKGNFPGRFSGRQFSNSRSEMNVSTLELGDSALYLCASSLDVLNSPLHFGNGTRLTVT.